This T cell receptor beta chain was recovered during a study of T cells in Graves' hyperthyroidism and ophthalmopathy. General study findings and limits: Ophthalmopathy was identified by the model a median about 6.4 months ahead of onset.

This clonotype was counted ten times or more. The antigen remains unidentified. RNA transcripts gave rise to amplified TCR beta CDR3 regions. HTBI primers drove first-round RT-PCR of the TCR CDR3. MiXCR was run by TCRdb on the multiplex PCR reads, yielding one entry per CDR3 protein. The sample has under 550,000 distinct CDR3 sequences; just under 20% are singletons. The CDR3 extends over 15 amino acids. The germline CDR1 and CDR2 sequences are LGHDT and YNNKEL (reference sequence). The trim removed 4 bases at V and 2 bases at J, leaving 3 bases unmatched. This sample holds PBMCs from less than 11 ml fresh peripheral blood.

This receptor was identified in a man aged 40-55 years with Graves' ophthalmopathy. The source material was blood. V and J are TRBV3-1 and TRBJ2-1; TRBD2 agrees at 9 bases. The chain's CDR3 is CASSPSSGAYNEQFF. As DNA, the CDR3 is TGTGCCAGCAGCCCCTCTAGCGGGGCCTACAATGAGCAGTTCTTC.